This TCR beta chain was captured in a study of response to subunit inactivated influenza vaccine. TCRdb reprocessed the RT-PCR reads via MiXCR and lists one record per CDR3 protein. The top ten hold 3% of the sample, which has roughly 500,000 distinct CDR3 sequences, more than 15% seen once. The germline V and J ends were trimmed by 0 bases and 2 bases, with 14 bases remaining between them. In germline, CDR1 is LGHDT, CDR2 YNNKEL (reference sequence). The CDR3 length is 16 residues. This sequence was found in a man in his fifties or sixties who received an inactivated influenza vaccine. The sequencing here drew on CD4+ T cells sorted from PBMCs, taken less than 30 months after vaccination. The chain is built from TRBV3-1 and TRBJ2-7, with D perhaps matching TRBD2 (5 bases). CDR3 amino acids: CASSQEMRRGTYEQYF. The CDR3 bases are TGTGCCAGCAGCCAAGAAATGCGACGGGGTACCTACGAGCAGTACTTC.